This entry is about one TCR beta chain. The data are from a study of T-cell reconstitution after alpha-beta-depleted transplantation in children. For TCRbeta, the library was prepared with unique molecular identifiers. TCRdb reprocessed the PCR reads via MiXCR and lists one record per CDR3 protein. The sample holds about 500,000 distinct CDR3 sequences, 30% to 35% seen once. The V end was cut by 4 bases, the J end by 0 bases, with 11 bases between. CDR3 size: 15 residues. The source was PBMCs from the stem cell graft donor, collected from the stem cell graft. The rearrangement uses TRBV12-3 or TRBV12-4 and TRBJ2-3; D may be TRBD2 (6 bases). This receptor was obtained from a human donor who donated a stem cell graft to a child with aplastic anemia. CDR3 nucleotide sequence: TGTGCCAGCAGTTGGGTGAGCGGGAGCACAGATACGCAGTATTTT. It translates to CASSWVSGSTDTQYF.